This TCR beta chain emerged from a study of patients and donors after allogeneic stem cell transplantation. From the RT-PCR reads, TCRdb called clonotypes with MiXCR, one entry per CDR3 protein. Of approximately 410,000 distinct CDR3 sequences in the sample, under 20% were seen once. V gave up 3 bases and J gave up 5 bases, with 13 bases separating them. The CDR3 spans 15 residues. There are many counts of this clonotype. The chain uses TRBV12-3 or TRBV12-4 and TRBJ2-2, with D possibly being TRBD2 (6 bases). Input material: blood, either unsorted or a sorted T cell fraction (not recorded which). The source is a human donor who was either an allogeneic HSCT recipient or a stem cell or donor lymphocyte infusion donor (not recorded which). It is not recorded whose cells these are; they may come from a transplant donor. CDR3 sequence reads: CASSFSGSKTGELFF. CDR3 bases: TGTGCCAGCAGTTTCTCCGGGAGCAAGACCGGGGAGCTGTTTTTT.